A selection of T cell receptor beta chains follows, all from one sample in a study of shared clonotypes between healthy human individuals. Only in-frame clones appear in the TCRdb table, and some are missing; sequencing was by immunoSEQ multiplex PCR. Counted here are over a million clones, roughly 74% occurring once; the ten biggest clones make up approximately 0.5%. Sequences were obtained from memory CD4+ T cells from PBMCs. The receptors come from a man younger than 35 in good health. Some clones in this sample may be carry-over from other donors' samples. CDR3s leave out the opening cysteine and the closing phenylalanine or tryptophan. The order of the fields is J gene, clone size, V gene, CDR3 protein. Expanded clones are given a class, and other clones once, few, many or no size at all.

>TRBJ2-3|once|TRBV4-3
ASSHRASDTQY
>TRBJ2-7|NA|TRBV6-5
ASTGGYEQY
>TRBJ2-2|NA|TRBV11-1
ASSFGGRGTGELF
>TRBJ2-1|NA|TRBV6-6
ASNLDSYNEQF
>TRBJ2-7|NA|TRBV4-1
ASSQLLRTSGYEQY
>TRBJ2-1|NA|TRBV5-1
ASSSSEGGIYNEQF
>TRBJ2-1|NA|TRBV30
ARNRGTYNEQF
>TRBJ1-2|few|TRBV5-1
ASSIGPTRDGYT
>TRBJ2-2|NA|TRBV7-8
ASSLALGQVTTGELF
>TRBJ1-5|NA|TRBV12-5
ASGLANFGNQPQH
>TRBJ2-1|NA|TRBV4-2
ASSQELVREQF
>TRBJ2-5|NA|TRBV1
TSTGPPGTETQY
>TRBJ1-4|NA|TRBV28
ASHRDRQNEKLF
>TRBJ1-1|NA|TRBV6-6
ASSPFGTEAF
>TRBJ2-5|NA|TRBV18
ASSPGQQETQY
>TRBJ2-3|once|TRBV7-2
ASSLEAGVTDTQY
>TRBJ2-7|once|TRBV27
ATRRFGFYEQY
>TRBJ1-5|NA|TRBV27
ASSATGGTSNQPQH
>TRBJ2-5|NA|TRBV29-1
SVWASGRPRQETQY
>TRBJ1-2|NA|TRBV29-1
SVEGRGINYGYT
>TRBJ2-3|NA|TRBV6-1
ASSALGSTDTQY
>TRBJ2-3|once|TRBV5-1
ASSLYSAGGMDTQY
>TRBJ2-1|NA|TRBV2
ASTRGGGSYNEQF
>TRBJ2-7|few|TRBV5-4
ASSLAGPGRVSEQY
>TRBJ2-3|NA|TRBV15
ATSWTVDTQY
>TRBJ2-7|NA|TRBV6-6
ASSYSQGYEQY
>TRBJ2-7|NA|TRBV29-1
SVALAGAKQY
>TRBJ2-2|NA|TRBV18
ASSPATENTGELF